Sequencing of this T cell receptor (beta chain) was carried out in a study of T cell responses to AZD1222 COVID-19 vaccine. The table came from immunoSEQ multiplex PCR; TCRdb's copy has only in-frame clones and leaves some out. The table has approximately 74,000 clones, roughly 85% seen once. Germline CDR1 reads MRHNA; CDR2 reads SNTAGT. Trimming left V 5 bases short and J 1 base short, with 8 bases between. This CDR3 contains 13 residues. This receptor was identified in an adult who received the AZD1222 COVID-19 vaccine. The V gene is TRBV6-4, the J gene TRBJ1-1; D remains unclear. Material: peripheral blood, obtained 28 days after the second AZD1222 dose. CDR3 residues: CASSFHTNTEAFF. DNA of the CDR3: TGTGCCAGCAGTTTTCATACGAACACTGAAGCTTTCTTT.